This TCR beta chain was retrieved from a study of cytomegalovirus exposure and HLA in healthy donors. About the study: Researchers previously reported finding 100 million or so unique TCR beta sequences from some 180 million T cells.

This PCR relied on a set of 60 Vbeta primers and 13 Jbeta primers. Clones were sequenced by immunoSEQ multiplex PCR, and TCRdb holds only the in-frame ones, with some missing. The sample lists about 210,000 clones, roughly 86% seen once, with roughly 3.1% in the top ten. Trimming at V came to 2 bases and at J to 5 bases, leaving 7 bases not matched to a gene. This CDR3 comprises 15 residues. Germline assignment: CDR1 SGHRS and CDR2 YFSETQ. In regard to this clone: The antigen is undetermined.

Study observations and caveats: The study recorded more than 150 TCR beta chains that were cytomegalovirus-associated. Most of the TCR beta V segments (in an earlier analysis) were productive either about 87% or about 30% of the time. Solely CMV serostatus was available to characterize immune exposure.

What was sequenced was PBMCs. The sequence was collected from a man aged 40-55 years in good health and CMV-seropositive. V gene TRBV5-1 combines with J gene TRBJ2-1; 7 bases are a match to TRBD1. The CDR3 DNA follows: TGCGCCAGCAGCTTAAGGGGGCCATTTGACAATGAGCAGTTCTTC. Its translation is CASSLRGPFDNEQFF.